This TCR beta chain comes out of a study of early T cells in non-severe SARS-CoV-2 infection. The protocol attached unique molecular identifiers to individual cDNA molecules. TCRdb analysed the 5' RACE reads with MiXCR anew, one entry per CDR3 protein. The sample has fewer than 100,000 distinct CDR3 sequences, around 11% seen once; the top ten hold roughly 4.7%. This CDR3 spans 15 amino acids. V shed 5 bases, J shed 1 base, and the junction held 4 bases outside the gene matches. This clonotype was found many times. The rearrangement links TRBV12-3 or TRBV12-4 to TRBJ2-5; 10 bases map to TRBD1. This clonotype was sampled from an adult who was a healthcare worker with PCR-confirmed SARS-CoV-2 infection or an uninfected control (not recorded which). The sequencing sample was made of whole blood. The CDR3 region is CASSPRTGGQETQYF. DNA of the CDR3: TGTGCCAGCAGTCCGAGGACAGGGGGCCAAGAGACCCAGTACTTC.